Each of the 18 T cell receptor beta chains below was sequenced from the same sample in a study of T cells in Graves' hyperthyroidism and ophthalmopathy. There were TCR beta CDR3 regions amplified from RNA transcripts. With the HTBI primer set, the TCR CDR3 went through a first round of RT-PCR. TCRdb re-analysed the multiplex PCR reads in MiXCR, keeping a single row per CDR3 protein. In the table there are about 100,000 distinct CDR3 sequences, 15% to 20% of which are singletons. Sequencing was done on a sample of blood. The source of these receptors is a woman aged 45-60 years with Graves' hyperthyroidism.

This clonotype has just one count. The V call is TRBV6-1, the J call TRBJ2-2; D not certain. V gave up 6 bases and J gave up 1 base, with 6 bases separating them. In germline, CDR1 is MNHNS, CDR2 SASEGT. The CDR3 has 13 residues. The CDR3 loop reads CASRPQNTGELFF. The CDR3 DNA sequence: TGTGCCAGCAGACCACAGAACACCGGGGAGCTGTTTTTT.

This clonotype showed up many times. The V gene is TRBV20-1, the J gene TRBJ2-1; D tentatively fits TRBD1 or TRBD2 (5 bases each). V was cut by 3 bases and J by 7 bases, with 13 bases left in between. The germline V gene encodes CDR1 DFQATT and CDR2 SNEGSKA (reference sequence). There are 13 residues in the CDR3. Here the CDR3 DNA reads TGCAGTGCTAGGGGAGAGTGGGGGAATGAGCAGTTCTTC. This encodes CSARGEWGNEQFF.

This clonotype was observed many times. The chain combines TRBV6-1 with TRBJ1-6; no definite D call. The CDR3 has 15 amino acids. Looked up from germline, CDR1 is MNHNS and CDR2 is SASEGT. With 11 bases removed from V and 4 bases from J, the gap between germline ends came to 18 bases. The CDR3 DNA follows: TGTGCCGGTGGTGGACCGACCGATTATAATTCACCCCTCCACTTT. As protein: CAGGGPTDYNSPLHF.

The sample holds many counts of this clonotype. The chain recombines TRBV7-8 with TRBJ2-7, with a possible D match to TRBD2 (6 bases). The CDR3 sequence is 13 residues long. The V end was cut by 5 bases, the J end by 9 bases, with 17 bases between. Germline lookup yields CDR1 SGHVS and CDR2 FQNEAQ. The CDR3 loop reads CASSPPSAAGQYF. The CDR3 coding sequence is TGTGCCAGCAGCCCCCCAAGCGCAGCGGGGCAGTACTTC. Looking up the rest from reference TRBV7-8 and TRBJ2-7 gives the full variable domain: GAGVSQSPRYKVAKRGQDVALRCDPISGHVSLFWYQQALGQGPEFLTYFQNEAQLDKSGLPSDRFFAERPEGSVSTLKIQRTQQEDSAVYLCASSPPSAAGQYFGPGTRLTVT.

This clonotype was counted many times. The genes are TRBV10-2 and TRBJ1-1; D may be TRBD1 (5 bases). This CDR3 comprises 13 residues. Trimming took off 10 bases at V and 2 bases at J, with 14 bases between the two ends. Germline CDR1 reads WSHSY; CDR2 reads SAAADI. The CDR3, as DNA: TGCGCCACCCGCGGGACGGGAAACACTGAAGCTTTCTTT. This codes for CATRGTGNTEAFF.

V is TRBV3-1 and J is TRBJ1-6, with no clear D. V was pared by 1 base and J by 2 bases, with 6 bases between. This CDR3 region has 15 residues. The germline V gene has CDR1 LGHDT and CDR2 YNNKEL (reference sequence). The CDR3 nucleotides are TGTGCCAGCAGCCAAGGCGGGGCCTATAATTCACCCCTCCACTTT. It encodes CASSQGGAYNSPLHF. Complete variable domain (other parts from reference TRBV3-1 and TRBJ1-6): DTAVSQTPKYLVTQMGNDKSIKCEQNLGHDTMYWYKQDSKKFLKIMFSYNNKELIINETVPNRFSPKSPDKAHLNLHINSLELGDSAVYFCASSQGGAYNSPLHFGNGTRLTVT.

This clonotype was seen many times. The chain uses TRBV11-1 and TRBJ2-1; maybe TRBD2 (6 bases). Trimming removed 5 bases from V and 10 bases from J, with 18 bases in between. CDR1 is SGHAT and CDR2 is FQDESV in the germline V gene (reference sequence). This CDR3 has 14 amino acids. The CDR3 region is CASSPVTRGREQFF. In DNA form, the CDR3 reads TGTGCCAGCAGCCCAGTAACGCGGGGTCGCGAGCAGTTCTTC. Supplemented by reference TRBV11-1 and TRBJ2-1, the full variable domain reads EAEVAQSPRYKITEKSQAVAFWCDPISGHATLYWYRQILGQGPELLVQFQDESVVDDSQLPKDRFSAERLKGVDSTLKIQPAELGDSAMYLCASSPVTRGREQFFGPGTRLTVL.

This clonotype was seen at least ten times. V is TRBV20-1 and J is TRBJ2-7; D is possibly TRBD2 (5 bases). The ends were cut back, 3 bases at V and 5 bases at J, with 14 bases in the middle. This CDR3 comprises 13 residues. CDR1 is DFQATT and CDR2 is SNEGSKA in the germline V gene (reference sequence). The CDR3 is CSASEYEGNEQYF. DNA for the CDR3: TGCAGTGCTAGCGAATATGAGGGAAACGAGCAGTACTTC.

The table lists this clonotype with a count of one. CDR3 protein: CASSQDLRTGGSPLHF. CDR3 coding DNA: TGTGCCAGCAGCCAAGATCTCCGGACAGGGGGTTCACCCCTCCACTTT. The chain joins TRBV3-1 to TRBJ1-6; 10 nucleotides match TRBD1. Unmatched junction bases numbered 5, after V lost 0 bases and J lost 9 bases. The CDR3 loop spans 16 amino acids. Germline V gives CDR1 LGHDT, CDR2 YNNKEL (reference sequence).

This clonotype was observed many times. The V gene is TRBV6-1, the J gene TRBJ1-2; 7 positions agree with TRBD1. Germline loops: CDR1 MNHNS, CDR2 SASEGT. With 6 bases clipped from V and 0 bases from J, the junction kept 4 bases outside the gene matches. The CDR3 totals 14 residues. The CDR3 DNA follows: TGTGCCAGCAGCACAGGGGCGGCTAACTATGGCTACACCTTC. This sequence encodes CASSTGAANYGYTF.

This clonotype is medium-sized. CDR3 sequence reads: CASSLDRLAVGYEQYV. CDR3 coding DNA: TGTGCCAGCAGCTTAGATCGGCTAGCGGTAGGCTACGAGCAGTACGTC. The chain carries TRBV11-2 and TRBJ2-7; TRBD2 matches 7 bases. This CDR3 comprises 16 residues. The germline CDR1 and CDR2 sequences are SGHAT and FQNNGV. V was pared by 0 bases and J by 3 bases, with 8 bases of the junction left unmatched.

In nucleotides, the CDR3 is TGTGCCAGCAGCGTGACAGGGGAAAAGACCCAGTACTTC. Residues: CASSVTGEKTQYF. The chain employs TRBV5-6 and TRBJ2-5; 8 bases agree with TRBD1. The CDR3 totals 13 residues. The germline gives CDR1 SGHDT, CDR2 YYEEEE. J was trimmed by 6 bases and V by 4 bases; bases with no gene match: 5.

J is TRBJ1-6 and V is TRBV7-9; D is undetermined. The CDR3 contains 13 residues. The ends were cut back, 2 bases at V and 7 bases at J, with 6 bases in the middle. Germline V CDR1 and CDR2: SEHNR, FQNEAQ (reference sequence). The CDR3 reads CASSLRTNSPLHF. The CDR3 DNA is TGTGCCAGCAGCTTACGAACCAATTCACCCCTCCACTTT.

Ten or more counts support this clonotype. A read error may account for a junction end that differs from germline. The CDR3 sequence: CASSLRHRGKEQHF. CDR3 nucleotides: TGTGCCAGCAGTTTACGTCACAGGGGGAAGGAGCAGCACTTC. V usage is TRBV28 and J usage is TRBJ2-7; 8 bases line up with TRBD1. The CDR3 sequence is 14 residues long. The germline V gene has CDR1 MDHEN and CDR2 SYDVKM.

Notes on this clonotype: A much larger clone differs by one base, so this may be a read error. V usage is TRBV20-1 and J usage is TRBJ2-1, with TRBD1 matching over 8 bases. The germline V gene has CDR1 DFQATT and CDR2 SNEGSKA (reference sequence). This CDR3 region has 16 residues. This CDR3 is CSAAISGTGTYSEQFF. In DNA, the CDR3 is TGCAGTGCTGCAATTTCCGGGACAGGAACCTACAGTGAGCAGTTCTTC.

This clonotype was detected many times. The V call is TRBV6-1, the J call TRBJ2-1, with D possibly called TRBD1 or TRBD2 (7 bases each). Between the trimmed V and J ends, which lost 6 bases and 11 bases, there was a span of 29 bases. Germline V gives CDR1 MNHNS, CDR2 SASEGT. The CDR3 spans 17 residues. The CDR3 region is CASSQGGSGRALRQQFF. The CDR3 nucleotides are TGTGCCAGCAGCCAGGGGGGGTCGGGGAGGGCCCTAAGGCAGCAGTTCTTC.

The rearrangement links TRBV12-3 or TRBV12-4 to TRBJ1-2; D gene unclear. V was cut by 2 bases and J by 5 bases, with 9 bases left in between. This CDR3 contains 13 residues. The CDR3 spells CASSLQVSYGYTF. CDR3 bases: TGTGCCAGCAGTTTACAGGTTTCTTATGGCTACACCTTC.

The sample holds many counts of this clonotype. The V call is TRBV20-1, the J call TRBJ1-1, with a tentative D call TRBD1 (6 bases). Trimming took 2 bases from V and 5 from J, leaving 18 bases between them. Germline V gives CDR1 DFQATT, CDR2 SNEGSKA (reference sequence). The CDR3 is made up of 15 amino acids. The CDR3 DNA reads TGCAGTGCTAGAAACCCACAGGGAGAGGGGACTGAAGCTTTCTTT. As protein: CSARNPQGEGTEAFF.